This T cell receptor (beta chain) appears in the sequencing data of a study of long-term antiretroviral therapy in people with HIV. At survey level, the immunoSEQ assay was run in its v3.0 version. The table came from immunoSEQ multiplex PCR; TCRdb's copy has only in-frame clones and leaves some out. This sample has about 36,000 clones, with 75% to 85% found just once. J gave up 8 bases and V 5 bases, and 3 bases lay outside the gene matches. CDR1 is MDHEN, CDR2 SYDVKM, per germline. The CDR3 runs to 13 residues. The input for sequencing was unsorted PBMCs, taken 3.4 years after starting antiretroviral therapy. The chain is built from TRBV28 and TRBJ2-1; 10 bases fit TRBD2. This sequence originates from a man younger than 45 with HIV. As DNA, the CDR3 is TGTGCCAGCAGTCACGGGACTAGCGATGAGCAGTTCTTC. Translated, it gives CASSHGTSDEQFF. The full variable domain, in which reference TRBV28 and TRBJ2-1 provide the parts outside the CDR3, is DVKVTQSSRYLVKRTGEKVFLECVQDMDHENMFWYRQDPGLGLRLIYFSYDVKMKEKGDIPEGYSVSREKKERFSLILESASTNQTSMYLCASSHGTSDEQFFGPGTRLTVL.